The 32 T cell receptor beta chains below come from one sample, sequenced in a study of PD-L1 blockade in urothelial cancer. The time point: peripheral blood 6 weeks after treatment start. The repertoire was sequenced with immunoSEQ multiplex PCR; TCRdb's copy has only in-frame clones and lacks some. The sample comprises around 46,000 clones, 82% of which are singletons, and approximately 13% rests with the top ten. Specimen: PBMCs, collected around atezolizumab (anti-PD-L1) treatment. All receptors come from a man in his fifties or sixties with urothelial cancer.

The chain combines TRBV5-1 with TRBJ2-7; 8 bases fit TRBD1. This CDR3 has 15 residues. The V gene end was trimmed by 5 bases and the J gene end by 5 bases; junction bases not matched to a gene: 12. Germline loops: CDR1 SGHRS, CDR2 YFSETQ. CDR3 sequence: CASRVSGGRNNEQYF. The CDR3 DNA follows: TGCGCCAGCAGAGTATCAGGGGGCAGGAATAACGAGCAGTACTTC.

This chain connects TRBV19 to TRBJ2-1, with 8 bases lining up with TRBD1. Per germline, CDR1 LNHDA and CDR2 SQIVND (reference sequence). This CDR3 spans 16 amino acids. Losses at the gene ends were 4 bases for V and 7 bases for J; bases not matched to a gene: 12. The CDR3 reads CASSTTDRGLSNEQFF. For the CDR3, the DNA is TGTGCCAGTAGTACCACCGACAGGGGCCTTTCGAATGAGCAGTTCTTC.

The V gene is TRBV5-1, the J gene TRBJ2-7, with 9 bases identical to TRBD1. V was clipped by 7 bases and J by 7 bases; unmatched bases: 6. The CDR3 is made up of 12 amino acids. CDR1 is SGHRS and CDR2 is YFSETQ in the germline V gene. The DNA for the CDR3 is TGCGCCAGCGGGACAGGGCACTGGGAGCAGTACTTC. This encodes CASGTGHWEQYF.

The chain has TRBV6-1 and TRBJ2-1; no clear D gene. V lost 7 bases and J 0 bases, leaving 13 bases between the germline ends. The CDR3 has 15 amino acids. Germline V lookup: CDR1 MNHNS, CDR2 SASEGT. Here the CDR3 DNA reads TGTGCCAGCACCCGACTCCCGAGCTCCTACAATGAGCAGTTCTTC. This sequence encodes CASTRLPSSYNEQFF.

This clone was seen a few times. The J gene is TRBJ2-3, the V gene TRBV27, with D perhaps TRBD2 (6 bases). The germline gives CDR1 MNHEY, CDR2 SMNVEV (reference sequence). This CDR3 region has 16 residues. V dropped 0 bases and J dropped 1 base, with 11 bases sitting between them. For the CDR3, the DNA is TGTGCCAGCAGTTTATCTGAACTAGCTGGCACAGATACGCAGTATTTT. Protein sequence: CASSLSELAGTDTQYF.

The rearrangement joins TRBV30 to TRBJ1-2; TRBD1 might be the D (6 bases). The CDR3 length is 15 residues. Per germline, CDR1 GTSNPN and CDR2 SVGIG (reference sequence). The V end was cut by 3 bases, the J end by 2 bases, with 16 bases between. CDR3 nucleotides: TGTGCCTGGAGCTCCGGTGACAGGCCCAACTATGGCTACACCTTC. Amino acid sequence: CAWSSGDRPNYGYTF.

The CDR3 coding sequence is TGTGCCAGCAGCCGCTCGAGTGTCGAGCAGTACTTC. It encodes CASSRSSVEQYF. The chain is built from TRBV5-8 and TRBJ2-7; D gene uncertain. The CDR3 length is 12 residues. With 4 bases removed from V and 6 bases from J, the gap between germline ends came to 11 bases. Germline V CDR1 and CDR2: SGHTS, YDEGEE.

V gene TRBV18 combines with J gene TRBJ1-4; 9 bases are a match to TRBD1. Germline values: CDR1 KGHSH, CDR2 LQKENI. CDR3 length: 15 residues. J gave up 1 base and V 3 bases, and 0 bases lay outside the gene matches. This CDR3 is CASSPGQGTNEKLFF. CDR3 DNA sequence: TGTGCCAGCTCACCGGGACAGGGAACTAATGAAAAACTGTTTTTT.

The chain has TRBV29-1 and TRBJ1-1; 9 bases agree with TRBD1. CDR1 and CDR2 (germline): SQVTM, ANQGSEA. The CDR3 has 13 residues. The V and J ends lost 6 bases and 4 bases, in that order; junction bases with no gene match: 6. CDR3 bases: TGCAGCGTCGAGGGACAGGGTGGCACTGAAGCTTTCTTT. As protein: CSVEGQGGTEAFF.

The chain links TRBV28 to TRBJ2-3; 9 nucleotides line up with TRBD1. The V segment lost 6 bases and the J segment 0 bases; nucleotides outside the gene matches: 1. The CDR3 runs to 14 residues. In germline, CDR1 is MDHEN, CDR2 SYDVKM. The CDR3 nucleotides read TGTGCCAGCAGCACAGGGGGCAGCACAGATACGCAGTATTTT. Translated, it gives CASSTGGSTDTQYF.

The chain has TRBV10-3 and TRBJ2-3, with D perhaps matching TRBD1 (6 bases). Germline V gene lookup returns CDR1 ENHRY and CDR2 SYGVKD. The CDR3 has 11 amino acids. Trimming pared 9 bases from V and 7 bases from J, leaving 11 bases between. This CDR3 is CAIQGLNTQYF. The CDR3 nucleotides are TGTGCCATACAGGGTCTGAATACGCAGTATTTT.

The gene calls are TRBV28 and TRBJ1-2, with 12 positions matching TRBD1. This CDR3 has 15 residues. The V gene's germline CDR1 is MDHEN and CDR2 SYDVKM. J was trimmed by 4 bases and V by 6 bases; bases with no gene match: 6. The CDR3 coding sequence is TGTGCCAGCAGGGGGGGACAGGGGGCGCCCTATGGCTACACCTTC. This gives the protein CASRGGQGAPYGYTF.

The chain uses TRBV28 and TRBJ1-2; the D gene is possibly TRBD1 (5 bases). Per germline, CDR1 MDHEN and CDR2 SYDVKM. V was cut by 8 bases and J by 5 bases, with 21 bases left in between. CDR3 size: 15 residues. The CDR3 DNA reads TGTGCCAGCCAATTCCCGACGGGGGTCGGATATGGCTACACCTTC. Encoded protein: CASQFPTGVGYGYTF.

This clone showed up just once. The rearrangement links TRBV7-9 to TRBJ1-2; no clear D. The V gene lost 5 bases and the J gene lost 3 bases, with 10 bases spanning the gap. Germline lookup yields CDR1 SEHNR and CDR2 FQNEAQ (reference sequence). This CDR3 is built from 13 residues. The CDR3 bases are TGTGCCAGCAGCCTCCGGGTTGACTATGGCTACACCTTC. It encodes CASSLRVDYGYTF.

This chain connects TRBV10-1 to TRBJ2-3; D is uncertain. V was shortened by 0 bases and J by 8 bases, with 18 bases between the two germline ends. Germline CDR1 and CDR2: WNHNN and SYGVQD (reference sequence). This CDR3 spans 16 amino acids. CDR3 region: CASSESMGPLAATQYF. The DNA of the CDR3 is TGCGCCAGCAGTGAGTCGATGGGTCCCTTGGCGGCTACGCAGTATTTT.

J is TRBJ1-3 and V is TRBV28; unclear D gene. The CDR3 sequence is 15 residues long. The V end was cut by 7 bases, the J end by 4 bases, with 17 bases between. Germline V gene lookup returns CDR1 MDHEN and CDR2 SYDVKM. The CDR3 region is CASTPGGYPGNTIYF. CDR3 nucleotides: TGTGCCAGCACCCCAGGCGGGTACCCAGGAAACACCATATATTTT.

The rearrangement joins TRBV10-3 to TRBJ1-1; TRBD1 is a possible D gene (6 bases). Germline V gene lookup returns CDR1 ENHRY and CDR2 SYGVKD. V was clipped by 10 bases and J by 1 base, with 19 bases between them. The CDR3 extends over 15 amino acids. CDR3 sequence reads: CATRRGGLENTEAFF. CDR3 bases: TGTGCCACCCGTCGCGGGGGGCTTGAGAACACTGAAGCTTTCTTT.

This clone was seen only once. V is TRBV10-3 and J is TRBJ1-5; no reliable D call. CDR3 length equals 16 residues. Trimming shortened V by 0 bases and J by 0 bases, and 9 bases separated the two germline ends. Per the germline V gene, CDR1 is ENHRY and CDR2 is SYGVKD. The CDR3 is CAISESSGISNQPQHF. The CDR3 nucleotides read TGTGCCATCAGTGAGTCGAGTGGTATTAGCAATCAGCCCCAGCATTTT.

V gene TRBV6-5 combines with J gene TRBJ1-1, with D possibly matching TRBD1 (5 bases). CDR1 and CDR2 (germline): MNHEY, SVGAGI. CDR3 length: 16 residues. Trimming stripped 0 bases from V and 3 bases from J, with 14 bases between. CDR3 in DNA: TGTGCCAGCAGTTACTCGATCCGGGGGGTGGACACTGAAGCTTTCTTT. Protein sequence: CASSYSIRGVDTEAFF.

CDR3 nucleotides: TGCAGCGTTGAAGTTACAGTAAATGAAAAACTGTTTTTT. Amino acid sequence: CSVEVTVNEKLFF. The V and J genes are TRBV29-1 and TRBJ1-4; D not resolved. Germline lookup yields CDR1 SQVTM and CDR2 ANQGSEA. The CDR3 consists of 13 residues. With 1 base removed from V and 5 bases from J, the gap between germline ends came to 8 bases.

This rearrangement joins TRBV6-1 to TRBJ1-4; unclear D gene. The CDR3 contains 14 residues. Germline loops: CDR1 MNHNS, CDR2 SASEGT. The V gene lost 5 bases and the J gene lost 0 bases, with 7 bases spanning the gap. CDR3 residues: CASSWGATNEKLFF. The DNA for the CDR3 is TGTGCCAGCAGTTGGGGAGCAACTAATGAAAAACTGTTTTTT.

This clone was seen only a few times. The chain combines TRBV28 with TRBJ2-7; perhaps TRBD2 as D (5 bases). Germline V gene data show CDR1 as MDHEN and CDR2 as SYDVKM. The ends were cut back, 2 bases at V and 7 bases at J, with 6 bases in the middle. This CDR3 region has 11 residues. The CDR3 sequence is CASSLRGEQYF. CDR3 nucleotides: TGTGCCAGCAGTTTAAGAGGGGAGCAGTACTTC.

This clone was picked up a small number of times. The chain has TRBV7-2 and TRBJ2-5; tentative D call: TRBD1 (5 bases). Trimming cost V 1 base and J 5 bases, with 17 bases left between them. From germline, CDR1 is SGHTA and CDR2 FQGNSA. The CDR3 length is 16 residues. The DNA for the CDR3 is TGTGCCAGCAGCTTAGAAGGATTTCAGGGATGGGAGACCCAGTACTTC. This codes for CASSLEGFQGWETQYF.

This clone was observed once. The V call is TRBV18, the J call TRBJ1-2, with 7 bases aligning to TRBD1. The V segment lost 4 bases and the J segment 2 bases; nucleotides outside the gene matches: 1. Germline CDR1 reads KGHSH; CDR2 reads LQKENI. The CDR3 has 13 amino acids. CDR3 sequence reads: CASSLGQNYGYTF. The CDR3 DNA reads TGTGCCAGCTCACTGGGACAGAACTATGGCTACACCTTC.

The J gene is TRBJ1-5, the V gene TRBV28; possible D gene TRBD1, 6 bases. The CDR3 has 20 amino acids. Germline V CDR1 and CDR2: MDHEN, SYDVKM. The V end lost 6 bases, the J end lost 0 bases, and 27 bases lay between the germline ends. The CDR3 loop is CASSKPDRPPIIYSNQPQHF. The CDR3 bases are TGTGCCAGCAGCAAACCCGACAGGCCACCTATAATTTATAGCAATCAGCCCCAGCATTTT.

The chain joins TRBV19 to TRBJ2-7; the D gene is possibly TRBD2 (6 bases). The V end lost 6 bases, the J end lost 11 bases, and 20 bases lay between the germline ends. CDR1 is LNHDA and CDR2 is SQIVND in the germline V gene (reference sequence). The CDR3 is 13 residues long. CDR3 in DNA: TGTGCCAGTAGGCTTGGGGACTCCTTGGGGGAGTACTTC. It is translated as CASRLGDSLGEYF.

The CDR3 DNA reads as TGTGCCAGTAGTATCCGTCAGAACAATGAGCAGTTCTTC. It yields the protein CASSIRQNNEQFF. The genes are TRBV19 and TRBJ2-1; D uncertain. Trimming stripped 3 bases from V and 5 bases from J, with 8 bases between. CDR3 size: 13 residues. The germline gives CDR1 LNHDA, CDR2 SQIVND (reference sequence).

The chain combines TRBV14 with TRBJ2-3; TRBD2 agrees at 8 bases. The germline gives CDR1 SGHDN, CDR2 FVKESK. The V and J ends lost 6 bases and 2 bases, in that order; junction bases with no gene match: 7. There are 15 residues in the CDR3. CDR3 sequence (DNA): TGTGCCAGCAGTCCAGTAGCGGGGCTCACAGATACGCAGTATTTT. The encoded protein is CASSPVAGLTDTQYF.

This clone was detected only once. The V gene is TRBV7-2, the J gene TRBJ1-5; maybe TRBD1 (5 bases). CDR3 length: 15 amino acids. Germline-derived CDR1 and CDR2 are SGHTA and FQGNSA. Deletions cut 1 base from V and 3 bases from J, with 10 bases between. Here the CDR3 DNA reads TGTGCCAGCAGCTTAGGGGGGGGGACCAATCAGCCCCAGCATTTT. Translating it yields CASSLGGGTNQPQHF.

This chain joins TRBV2 and TRBJ1-2; D perhaps matches TRBD1 (6 bases). The CDR3 contains 14 residues. Trimming removed 1 base from V and 4 bases from J, with 10 bases in between. The germline V gene encodes CDR1 SNHLY and CDR2 FYNNEI. CDR3 region: CASSEGTVPYGYTF. Written as DNA, the CDR3 is TGTGCCAGCAGTGAAGGGACAGTACCCTATGGCTACACCTTC.

This clone turned up a few times. J is TRBJ1-1 and V is TRBV5-5; TRBD1 aligns across 8 bases. This CDR3 is built from 14 residues. Trimming removed 3 bases from V and 1 base from J; junction bases left unmatched: 2. Germline V CDR1 and CDR2: SGHKS, YYEKEE (reference sequence). CDR3 residues: CASSWTGKNTEAFF. The CDR3 region has the DNA TGTGCCAGCAGCTGGACAGGGAAGAACACTGAAGCTTTCTTT.

This clone was recorded only once. The chain uses TRBV5-5 and TRBJ1-3; the D is unclear. Germline V CDR1 and CDR2: SGHKS, YYEKEE (reference sequence). CDR3 length: 15 amino acids. Trimming left V 4 bases short and J 0 bases short, with 11 bases between. The CDR3 nucleotides are TGTGCCAGCAGCGAGGACTCCAACTCTGGAAACACCATATATTTT. Translated, it gives CASSEDSNSGNTIYF. Looking up the rest from reference TRBV5-5 and TRBJ1-3 gives the full variable domain: DAGVTQSPTHLIKTRGQQVTLRCSPISGHKSVSWYQQVLGQGPQFIFQYYEKEERGRGNFPDRFSARQFPNYSSELNVNALLLGDSALYLCASSEDSNSGNTIYFGEGSWLTVV.